The present TCR beta chain was sequenced within a study of technical replicates of blood from four donors. CDR3 length equals 12 residues. CDR1 is LNHDA and CDR2 is SQIVND in the germline V gene (reference sequence). V shed 5 bases and J shed 5 bases, with 8 bases lying between them. The protocol was immunoSEQ multiplex PCR, while the TCRdb copy is restricted to in-frame clones and leaves out a portion. The sample records 95,000 to 100,000 clones, approximately 94% being singletons. Sequencing used T cells isolated from PBMCs. The chain employs TRBV19 and TRBJ2-3; no clear D gene. This receptor was obtained from a human donor in good health. CDR3 amino acids: CASSPLGDTQYF. DNA for the CDR3: TGTGCCAGTAGTCCCCTCGGAGATACGCAGTATTTT. The whole variable domain, remainder taken from reference TRBV19 and TRBJ2-3, is DGGITQSPKYLFRKEGQNVTLSCEQNLNHDAMYWYRQDPGQGLRLIYYSQIVNDFQKGDIAEGYSVSREKKESFPLTVTSAQKNPTAFYLCASSPLGDTQYFGPGTRLTVL.